This T cell receptor beta chain is drawn from a study of neoadjuvant anti-PD-1 for oral cavity cancer. The overall study: Most patients had three to four biweekly doses of 3 mg/kg nivolumab before resection. Non-progressing patients received a fourth nivolumab dose near day 43, then surgery on days 50-56.

Measured with immunoSEQ multiplex PCR; TCRdb has only the in-frame clones, and not every one. The data show roughly 68,000 clones, approximately 87% seen once. The CDR3 has 17 amino acids. CDR1 and CDR2 (germline): SGHRS, YFSETQ. With 0 bases clipped from V and 1 base from J, the junction kept 5 bases outside the gene matches. Specified time point: after neoadjuvant nivolumab, at surgical resection. The starting material was PBMCs, obtained after nivolumab (anti-PD-1) treatment. The source of this sequence is a person aged 35-80 years with oral cavity squamous cell carcinoma. This chain links TRBV5-1 with TRBJ2-2; 8 nucleotides agree with TRBD2. The CDR3 bases are TGCGCCAGCAGCTTGGCCTCCGCGGGGGGGAACACCGGGGAGCTGTTTTTT. As protein: CASSLASAGGNTGELFF.